A single sample is the source of the 23 T cell receptor beta chains below, sequenced in a study of blood T cell repertoires in COVID-19. Some clones are missing from TCRdb's copy, which holds only in-frame ones; the method was immunoSEQ multiplex PCR. Of over 110,000 clones listed, approximately 80% are singletons. The material sequenced was peripheral blood. Source of these receptors: a man aged 70-80 years who had recovered from COVID-19.

The chain combines TRBV4-2 with TRBJ2-3; TRBD1 is a possible D gene (5 bases). The CDR3 is 15 residues long. V was pared by 6 bases and J by 6 bases, with 19 bases between. CDR1 is LGHNA, CDR2 YNFKEQ, per germline. The CDR3 sequence is CASRRRPTGEDTQYF. Here the CDR3 DNA reads TGTGCCAGCAGACGACGCCCAACAGGAGAGGATACGCAGTATTTT.

The chain recombines TRBV5-1 with TRBJ1-3; D is ambiguous. The CDR3 runs 14 residues. Trimming stripped 0 bases from V and 2 bases from J, with 6 bases between. The V gene's germline CDR1 is SGHRS and CDR2 YFSETQ. CDR3 residues: CASSLDSPGNTIYF. The CDR3 nucleotides read TGCGCCAGCAGCTTGGACAGCCCTGGAAACACCATATATTTT.

The chain links TRBV10-2 to TRBJ1-4, with D possibly TRBD1 on 6 matching bases. V was cut by 3 bases and J by 13 bases, with 15 bases left in between. The length of the CDR3 is 13 residues. Germline CDR1 reads WSHSY; CDR2 reads SAAADI. This CDR3 reads CASSDGGGGGLFF. CDR3 nucleotide sequence: TGCGCCAGCAGTGATGGTGGGGGCGGAGGACTGTTTTTT.

The chain joins TRBV5-8 to TRBJ1-5; 8 nucleotides line up with TRBD1. The germline V gene encodes CDR1 SGHTS and CDR2 YDEGEE. This CDR3 has 15 amino acids. Trimming removed 4 bases from V and 3 bases from J; junction bases left unmatched: 6. CDR3 DNA: TGTGCCAGCAGCGCCAGGGGGCAACTCAATCAGCCCCAGCATTTT. Its translation is CASSARGQLNQPQHF.

V gene TRBV5-4 combines with J gene TRBJ1-2; TRBD1 is a possible D gene (5 bases). The CDR3 totals 14 residues. V dropped 7 bases and J dropped 6 bases, with 19 bases sitting between them. Per the germline V gene, CDR1 is SGHNT and CDR2 is YYREEE (reference sequence). The CDR3 loop is CASSEDQRGHGYTF. The CDR3 DNA reads as TGTGCCAGCTCTGAGGATCAAAGGGGCCATGGCTACACCTTC.

The gene calls are TRBV7-9 and TRBJ2-7; D may be TRBD2 (7 bases). The ends were cut back, 8 bases at V and 4 bases at J, with 24 bases in the middle. Germline V gives CDR1 SEHNR, CDR2 FQNEAQ (reference sequence). The CDR3 has 16 residues. The CDR3 DNA follows: TGTGCCAGCTCACACCTAGGGGGGGAGGGCAATTACGAGCAGTACTTC. This codes for CASSHLGGEGNYEQYF.

V and J are TRBV7-9 and TRBJ2-7; 11 positions agree with TRBD2. V lost 1 base to trimming and J lost 5 bases; unmatched junction nucleotides: 1. The length of the CDR3 is 14 residues. Per germline, CDR1 SEHNR and CDR2 FQNEAQ (reference sequence). The CDR3 loop is CASSLVLAGDEQYF. The CDR3, as DNA: TGTGCCAGCAGCTTAGTACTAGCGGGAGACGAGCAGTACTTC. Full variable domain (outside the CDR3, taken from reference TRBV7-9 and TRBJ2-7): DTGVSQNPRHKITKRGQNVTFRCDPISEHNRLYWYRQTLGQGPEFLTYFQNEAQLEKSRLLSDRFSAERPKGSFSTLEIQRTEQGDSAMYLCASSLVLAGDEQYFGPGTRLTVT.

In nucleotides, the CDR3 is TGTGCCACCCGCGACCAAGACCAACTCGGGGGGTACCGAGAGACCCAGTACTTC. It translates to CATRDQDQLGGYRETQYF. J is TRBJ2-5 and V is TRBV19, with TRBD2 matching 7 bases. CDR3 length: 18 residues. Trimming at V came to 10 bases and at J to 4 bases, leaving 24 bases not matched to a gene. The V gene's germline CDR1 is LNHDA and CDR2 SQIVND (reference sequence). The full variable domain, its missing parts supplied by reference TRBV19 and TRBJ2-5, is DGGITQSPKYLFRKEGQNVTLSCEQNLNHDAMYWYRQDPGQGLRLIYYSQIVNDFQKGDIAEGYSVSREKKESFPLTVTSAQKNPTAFYLCATRDQDQLGGYRETQYFGPGTRLLVL.

This clone was seen once. This chain uses TRBV7-9 with TRBJ2-1; 11 positions agree with TRBD2. From germline, CDR1 is SEHNR and CDR2 FQNEAQ (reference sequence). Germline trimming cut 4 bases from V and 7 bases from J; bases unmatched to any gene: 6. The CDR3 extends over 15 amino acids. The chain's CDR3 is CASSSLAGVRNEQFF. CDR3 bases: TGTGCCAGCAGCTCACTAGCGGGAGTTCGGAATGAGCAGTTCTTC.

V and J are TRBV30 and TRBJ1-4, with D tentatively TRBD1 (6 bases). The CDR3 is 13 residues long. Looked up from germline, CDR1 is GTSNPN and CDR2 is SVGIG (reference sequence). The ends were cut back, 3 bases at V and 6 bases at J, with 11 bases in the middle. CDR3 nucleotides: TGTGCCTGGAGCCCCGGACAGCATGAAAAACTGTTTTTT. This gives the protein CAWSPGQHEKLFF.

This chain links TRBV7-9 with TRBJ2-7; 11 bases are a match to TRBD2. Germline trimming cut 1 base from V and 2 bases from J; bases unmatched to any gene: 7. The germline V gene has CDR1 SEHNR and CDR2 FQNEAQ (reference sequence). The CDR3 length is 17 residues. In DNA form, the CDR3 reads TGTGCCAGCAGCTTAGGAACCGGGACTAGCGGAACCTACGAGCAGTACTTC. Translated: CASSLGTGTSGTYEQYF.

This clone came up a few times. Different DNA sequences within this sample yield the same CDR3. The chain employs TRBV3-1 (or the pseudogene TRBV3-2) and TRBJ1-5; perhaps TRBD1 as D (6 bases). Per germline, CDR1 LGHDT and CDR2 YNNKEL (reference sequence). The CDR3 totals 14 residues. V lost 4 bases, J lost 4 bases, and 11 bases lay in between. The CDR3 loop is CASSLRTVNQPQHF. The CDR3, as DNA: TGTGCCAGCAGCCTCAGGACAGTGAATCAGCCCCAGCATTTT.

The chain employs TRBV11-2 and TRBJ2-3, with D tentatively TRBD2 (6 bases). The CDR3 runs 14 residues. Trimming pared 5 bases from V and 2 bases from J, leaving 11 bases between. Germline V CDR1 and CDR2: SGHAT, FQNNGV. CDR3 nucleotides: TGTGCCAGCAGCCAGGGACTTCTCACAGATACGCAGTATTTT. Translation: CASSQGLLTDTQYF.

V is TRBV2 and J is TRBJ2-3; D perhaps matches TRBD2 (5 bases). The length of the CDR3 is 15 residues. Germline lookup yields CDR1 SNHLY and CDR2 FYNNEI. The ends were cut back, 5 bases at V and 0 bases at J, with 12 bases in the middle. This CDR3 reads CASSTRSASTDTQYF. CDR3 nucleotides: TGTGCCAGCAGTACTAGAAGCGCCAGCACAGATACGCAGTATTTT.

This chain connects TRBV5-1 to TRBJ2-7, with TRBD2 matching over 7 bases. The CDR3 is made up of 21 amino acids. V shed 3 bases and J 2 bases; nucleotides not matched to a gene: 26. Germline lookup yields CDR1 SGHRS and CDR2 YFSETQ. CDR3 sequence: CASSWDQLAVGLTGGPYEQYF. CDR3 nucleotide sequence: TGCGCCAGCAGCTGGGACCAATTAGCGGTCGGTTTGACGGGAGGACCCTACGAGCAGTACTTC.

The chain has TRBV7-2 and TRBJ2-7; TRBD1 might be the D (5 bases). This CDR3 is 13 amino acids long. Germline V lookup: CDR1 SGHTA, CDR2 FQGNSA. Trimming stripped 1 base from V and 5 bases from J, with 9 bases between. The CDR3 DNA sequence: TGTGCCAGCAGCTTAGTATCAGGGAACGAGCAGTACTTC. Translating gives CASSLVSGNEQYF.

The chain employs TRBV30 and TRBJ1-2; 7 bases agree with TRBD1. V shed 2 bases, J shed 2 bases, and the junction held 5 bases outside the gene matches. The CDR3 sequence is 14 residues long. The germline CDR1 and CDR2 sequences are GTSNPN and SVGIG (reference sequence). CDR3 bases: TGTGCCTGGAGTACTGACAGGGTGAACTATGGCTACACCTTC. As protein: CAWSTDRVNYGYTF.

This clone was found once. This chain joins TRBV9 and TRBJ2-5; 8 bases line up with TRBD1. CDR3 length: 14 amino acids. With V trimmed by 4 bases and J by 5 bases, 7 bases remained unmatched. Germline-derived CDR1 and CDR2 are SGDLS and YYNGEE. The CDR3 DNA sequence: TGTGCCAGCAGCCCCCAGGGGGCTGGGGAGACCCAGTACTTC. Protein product: CASSPQGAGETQYF.

This chain uses TRBV11-1 with TRBJ2-7, with 10 bases fitting TRBD1. The CDR3 spans 14 residues. J lost 4 bases, V lost 0 bases, and 0 bases had no gene match. From germline, CDR1 is SGHAT and CDR2 FQDESV (reference sequence). The CDR3, as DNA: TGTGCCAGCAGCTTAGCGGGACAGGGGTACGAGCAGTACTTC. Its protein product is CASSLAGQGYEQYF.

The table lists this clone with a count of one. The chain combines TRBV7-2 with TRBJ1-2; maybe TRBD1 (6 bases). The ends were cut back, 0 bases at V and 4 bases at J, with 15 bases in the middle. The CDR3 has 16 residues. Germline-derived CDR1 and CDR2 are SGHTA and FQGNSA. CDR3 amino acids: CASSLARTEGIYGYTF. In nucleotides, the CDR3 is TGTGCCAGCAGCTTAGCTCGGACAGAAGGTATCTATGGCTACACCTTC.

V and J are TRBV4-1 and TRBJ2-5, with D hard to call. The CDR3 extends over 15 amino acids. CDR1 and CDR2 from the germline V gene are MGHRA and YSYEKL. V lost 4 bases and J 3 bases, leaving 15 bases between the germline ends. This chain's CDR3 is CASSPTYQVKETQYF. CDR3 DNA sequence: TGCGCCAGCAGCCCGACCTACCAGGTCAAAGAGACCCAGTACTTC.

The chain joins TRBV7-9 to TRBJ2-1; TRBD2 matches at 13 bases. Trimming took 5 bases from V and 7 from J; bases not matched to a gene: 8. The CDR3 consists of 16 residues. Per the germline V gene, CDR1 is SEHNR and CDR2 is FQNEAQ (reference sequence). This chain's CDR3 is CASSRGLAGDRNEQFF. The CDR3 bases are TGTGCCAGCAGCCGAGGACTAGCGGGAGATAGGAATGAGCAGTTCTTC. The full variable domain, in which reference TRBV7-9 and TRBJ2-1 provide the parts outside the CDR3, is DTGVSQNPRHKITKRGQNVTFRCDPISEHNRLYWYRQTLGQGPEFLTYFQNEAQLEKSRLLSDRFSAERPKGSFSTLEIQRTEQGDSAMYLCASSRGLAGDRNEQFFGPGTRLTVL.

The V and J genes are TRBV7-9 and TRBJ2-6; a weak D match, TRBD1 (5 bases). The V and J ends lost 6 bases and 0 bases respectively, with 12 bases between them. Per the germline V gene, CDR1 is SEHNR and CDR2 is FQNEAQ (reference sequence). This CDR3 contains 16 residues. The CDR3 loop is CASRTSTDSGANVLTF. The CDR3 nucleotides are TGTGCCAGCAGGACCTCGACAGACTCTGGGGCCAACGTCCTGACTTTC.